The present TCR beta chain was sequenced within a study of vaccination and CD4 T cells after COVID-19. For the study at large: Nasal swab PCR had detected SARS-CoV-2 in convalescent patients, several mild and one severe. In culture, cells were exposed to overlapping spike peptides from SARS-CoV-2, HCoV-NL63, HCoV-OC43 and HCoV-229E.

CDR3 size: 21 residues. V trimming: 1 base; J trimming: 5 bases; junction bases outside the gene matches: 19. CDR1 is MGHRA and CDR2 is YSYEKL in the germline V gene. To note about this clonotype: The antigen remains unidentified.

Once obtained from cultured CD4+ T cells, the DNA was sequenced using the Oncomine TCR Beta short-read assay. Via MiXCR, TCRdb re-called the PCR reads, giving one row per CDR3 protein. The data show over 15,000 distinct CDR3 sequences, around half seen once. Treatment described: roughly 11-day PBMC culture with coronavirus spike peptide pools or control peptides (ViraFEST assay). Under the ViraFEST approach, antigen-specific T cells were expanded with peptide pools and TCRs subsequently sequenced. The genes are TRBV4-1 and TRBJ2-2; the match to TRBD2 covers 10 bases. The sequencing here drew on CD4+ T cells from blood, cultured in vitro, taken before SARS-CoV-2 vaccination. This clonotype was obtained from a human donor who had recovered from COVID-19. The CDR3 bases are TGCGCCAGCAGCCAAGTCCGTGGTGCTAGCGGGAGTCGAGTGAGAACCGGGGAGCTGTTTTTT. It is translated as CASSQVRGASGSRVRTGELFF.